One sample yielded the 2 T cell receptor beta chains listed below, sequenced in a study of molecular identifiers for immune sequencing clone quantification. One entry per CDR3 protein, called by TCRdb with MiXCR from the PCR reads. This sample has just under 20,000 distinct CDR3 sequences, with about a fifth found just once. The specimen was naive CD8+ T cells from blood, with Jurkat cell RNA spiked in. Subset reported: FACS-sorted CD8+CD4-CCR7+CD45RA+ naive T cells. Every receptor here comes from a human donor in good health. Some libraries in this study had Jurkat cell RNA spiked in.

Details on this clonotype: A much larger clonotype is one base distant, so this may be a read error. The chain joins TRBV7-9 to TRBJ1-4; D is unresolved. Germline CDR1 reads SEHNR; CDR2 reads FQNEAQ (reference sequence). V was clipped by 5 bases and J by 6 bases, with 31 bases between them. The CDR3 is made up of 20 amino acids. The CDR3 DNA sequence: TGTGCCAGCAGCCTCTCCCCCCCCGGAGCCGATACTAGTCTTCATGAAAAACTGTTTTTT. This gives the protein CASSLSPPGADTSLHEKLFF.

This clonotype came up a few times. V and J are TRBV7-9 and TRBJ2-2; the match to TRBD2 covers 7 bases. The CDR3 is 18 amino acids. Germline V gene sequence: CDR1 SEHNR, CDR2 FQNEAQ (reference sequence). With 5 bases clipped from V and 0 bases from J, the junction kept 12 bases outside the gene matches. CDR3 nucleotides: TGTGCCAGCAGCGCCCTAGGCGGGAGTCCTGCGAACACCGGGGAGCTGTTTTTT. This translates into CASSALGGSPANTGELFF.